The 4 T cell receptor beta chains below were found in one sample sequenced in a study of cytomegalovirus exposure and HLA in healthy donors. Only in-frame clones appear in the TCRdb table, and some are missing; sequencing was by immunoSEQ multiplex PCR. The table records some 120,000 clones, about 93% of them present only once. Sample: PBMCs. These receptors originate from a woman between 18 and 29 years old in good health and CMV-seronegative.

The chain joins TRBV30 to TRBJ1-1; D gene uncertain. This CDR3 spans 12 amino acids. Trimming stripped 0 bases from V and 10 bases from J, with 12 bases between. Germline V gene lookup returns CDR1 GTSNPN and CDR2 SVGIG (reference sequence). DNA of the CDR3: TGTGCCTGGAGTGTAGACCGAGGTGGAGCTTTCTTT. Amino acids: CAWSVDRGGAFF.

This clone occurred once. The chain carries TRBV27 and TRBJ2-1; D is possibly TRBD2 (5 bases). The CDR3 runs to 13 residues. From germline, CDR1 is MNHEY and CDR2 SMNVEV (reference sequence). Trimming left V 6 bases short and J 9 bases short, with 15 bases between. CDR3 loop: CASSPLGSVEQFF. CDR3 nucleotides: TGTGCCAGCAGCCCTTTAGGTAGCGTTGAGCAGTTCTTC.

Here the CDR3 DNA reads TGTGCCAGTAGTATTGTGTATAGGGGGCTTACTGGAAACACCATATATTTT. As protein: CASSIVYRGLTGNTIYF. V is TRBV19 and J is TRBJ1-3; 7 bases map to TRBD1. V trimming: 3 bases; J trimming: 2 bases; junction bases outside the gene matches: 10. The germline CDR1 and CDR2 sequences are LNHDA and SQIVND (reference sequence). This CDR3 region has 17 residues.

The rearrangement uses TRBV30 and TRBJ1-1; TRBD1 matches 11 bases. This CDR3 region has 14 residues. Germline CDR1 and CDR2: GTSNPN and SVGIG (reference sequence). J gave up 6 bases and V 2 bases, and 5 bases lay outside the gene matches. The CDR3 loop reads CAWSNGQGASEAFF. The CDR3 DNA sequence: TGTGCCTGGAGTAATGGACAGGGGGCTTCTGAAGCTTTCTTT.